The next 26 T cell receptor beta chains were all read from a single sample in a study of T cell changes during pregnancy in multiple sclerosis. Generated by immunoSEQ multiplex PCR, the TCRdb table keeps only in-frame clones and is missing some. This sample carries some 80,000 clones, about 95% of them seen once, and the ten largest clones take 0.85% to 1.3%. Sequencing used peripheral blood, obtained in the second trimester of pregnancy. The receptors were sampled from a female donor with multiple sclerosis, enrolled in a pregnancy study.

The chain links TRBV7-2 to TRBJ1-5; 10 bases are a match to TRBD1. CDR1 is SGHTA, CDR2 FQGNSA, per germline. The CDR3 is 15 amino acids. With 3 bases clipped from V and 6 bases from J, the junction kept 5 bases outside the gene matches. The CDR3 DNA reads TGTGCCAGCAGCTTCAGTGGGACAGGGGTTCAGCCCCAGCATTTT. Amino acid sequence: CASSFSGTGVQPQHF.

This sequence joins TRBV28 and TRBJ1-2, with D unresolved. The CDR3 loop spans 15 amino acids. Trimming pared 6 bases from V and 2 bases from J, leaving 16 bases between. Germline V gives CDR1 MDHEN, CDR2 SYDVKM. The CDR3 sequence: CASRDRRGGNYGYTF. The CDR3, as DNA: TGTGCCAGCAGGGATAGGCGGGGTGGAAACTATGGCTACACCTTC.

This rearrangement joins TRBV15 to TRBJ1-1, with D unclear. Germline CDR1 LNHNV, CDR2 YYDKDF (reference sequence). CDR3 size: 13 residues. Deletions cut 0 bases from V and 4 bases from J, with 6 bases between. CDR3 residues: CATSRDRSTEAFF. CDR3 in DNA: TGTGCCACCAGCAGAGATAGGAGCACTGAAGCTTTCTTT.

The V gene is TRBV27, the J gene TRBJ2-7; D remains ambiguous. This CDR3 is built from 13 residues. From germline, CDR1 is MNHEY and CDR2 SMNVEV (reference sequence). V was clipped by 3 bases and J by 0 bases, with 6 bases between them. The CDR3 loop reads CASSFSPSYEQYF. In DNA form, the CDR3 reads TGTGCCAGCAGTTTCAGTCCCTCCTACGAGCAGTACTTC.

The gene calls are TRBV30 and TRBJ2-3, with D possibly being TRBD2 (5 bases). V dropped 3 bases and J dropped 1 base, with 14 bases sitting between them. Germline CDR1 GTSNPN, CDR2 SVGIG (reference sequence). The CDR3 runs to 15 residues. CDR3 DNA sequence: TGTGCCTGGAGCACGGCTAGCCCCGGCACAGATACGCAGTATTTT. The encoded protein is CAWSTASPGTDTQYF.

This chain uses TRBV5-1 with TRBJ2-7, with 9 bases aligning to TRBD1. Trimming cost V 4 bases and J 6 bases; bases outside gene matches: 5. The V gene's germline CDR1 is SGHRS and CDR2 YFSETQ. This CDR3 is 13 amino acids long. The CDR3 here is CASSAGTGFEQYF. The CDR3 nucleotides are TGCGCCAGCAGCGCCGGGACAGGGTTCGAGCAGTACTTC.

This chain uses TRBV7-9 with TRBJ2-7; 8 nucleotides agree with TRBD1. V dropped 5 bases and J dropped 0; count of bases not matched to a gene: 18. CDR3 length equals 19 residues. Per germline, CDR1 SEHNR and CDR2 FQNEAQ (reference sequence). CDR3 residues: CASSTRTGLALHSSYEQYF. In DNA form, the CDR3 reads TGTGCCAGCAGCACGCGGACAGGGCTAGCGTTGCATAGCTCCTACGAGCAGTACTTC.

The chain recombines TRBV5-1 with TRBJ2-5; the match to TRBD2 covers 12 bases. J lost 2 bases, V lost 0 bases, and 2 bases had no gene match. Germline CDR1 is SGHRS and CDR2 is YFSETQ. The CDR3 extends over 16 amino acids. The CDR3 sequence: CASSLALAGGQETQYF. The DNA for the CDR3 is TGCGCCAGCAGCTTGGCCCTAGCGGGAGGGCAAGAGACCCAGTACTTC. The full variable domain, its missing parts supplied by reference TRBV5-1 and TRBJ2-5, is KAGVTQTPRYLIKTRGQQVTLSCSPISGHRSVSWYQQTPGQGLQFLFEYFSETQRNKGNFPGRFSGRQFSNSRSEMNVSTLELGDSALYLCASSLALAGGQETQYFGPGTRLLVL.

This chain joins TRBV5-5 and TRBJ1-1; D is perhaps TRBD1 (5 bases). The CDR3 spans 15 residues. The germline CDR1 and CDR2 sequences are SGHKS and YYEKEE (reference sequence). Trimming removed 2 bases from V and 0 bases from J, with 11 bases in between. The CDR3 region has the DNA TGTGCCAGCAGCTTTGGGTGGACAATGAACACTGAAGCTTTCTTT. This gives the protein CASSFGWTMNTEAFF.

The chain employs TRBV5-1 and TRBJ2-7; TRBD2 is a possible D gene (5 bases). Germline V lookup: CDR1 SGHRS, CDR2 YFSETQ. V was shortened by 0 bases and J by 6 bases, with 13 bases between the two germline ends. This CDR3 contains 14 residues. CDR3 DNA: TGCGCCAGCAGCTTGGCCAGGAGTGGAGGCGAGCAGTACTTC. Translating gives CASSLARSGGEQYF.

The chain links TRBV11-2 to TRBJ2-3, with 8 nucleotides matching TRBD1. This CDR3 has 15 amino acids. CDR1 is SGHAT, CDR2 FQNNGV, per germline. V was clipped by 2 bases and J by 6 bases; unmatched bases: 7. The DNA of the CDR3 is TGTGCCAGCAGCTTAAGGGGCAGGGGGCTTGATACGCAGTATTTT. Encoded protein: CASSLRGRGLDTQYF.

The chain links TRBV18 to TRBJ1-2, with 11 bases identical to TRBD1. The CDR3 totals 17 residues. The V and J ends lost 4 bases and 4 bases, in that order; junction bases with no gene match: 11. The germline gives CDR1 KGHSH, CDR2 LQKENI. CDR3 sequence (DNA): TGTGCCAGCTCACTGGGACAGGGGGGCCTCACTCCCTATGGCTACACCTTC. Translation: CASSLGQGGLTPYGYTF.

The gene calls are TRBV12-1 and TRBJ2-5; the D call in the table, TRBD2, was not verified against the DNA. TRBV12-1 constitutes a pseudogene. CDR3 size: 18 residues. This chain's CDR3 is CASSSHRLAGGPQETQYF. CDR3 DNA sequence: TGTGCCAGCAGTTCTCACAGACTAGCGGGAGGGCCCCAGGAGACCCAGTACTTC.

V usage is TRBV6-1 and J usage is TRBJ2-3; 8 bases are a match to TRBD1. This CDR3 is 15 amino acids long. Losses at the gene ends were 7 bases for V and 4 bases for J; bases not matched to a gene: 10. In germline, CDR1 is MNHNS, CDR2 SASEGT. CDR3 sequence: CASNVQGVSADTQYF. In DNA, the CDR3 is TGTGCCAGCAATGTACAGGGGGTGTCGGCAGATACGCAGTATTTT.

The gene calls are TRBV5-6 and TRBJ1-4, with a weak D call TRBD1 (6 bases). The CDR3 has 16 residues. The V and J ends lost 2 bases and 0 bases respectively, with 11 bases between them. Per germline, CDR1 SGHDT and CDR2 YYEEEE. The CDR3 sequence is CASSFRTVATNEKLFF. The CDR3 DNA reads TGTGCCAGCAGCTTCAGGACAGTCGCAACTAATGAAAAACTGTTTTTT.

The V and J genes are TRBV28 and TRBJ2-6; possible D gene TRBD2, 6 bases. V lost 6 bases and J lost 2, with 14 bases in between. Germline CDR1 reads MDHEN; CDR2 reads SYDVKM. The CDR3 extends over 16 amino acids. The CDR3 spells CASRQRDFTGANVLTF. Here the CDR3 DNA reads TGTGCCAGCAGGCAACGGGACTTTACTGGGGCCAACGTCCTGACTTTC.

The chain is built from TRBV6-5 and TRBJ2-1, with 8 positions matching TRBD2. The CDR3 loop spans 15 amino acids. The germline V gene encodes CDR1 MNHEY and CDR2 SVGAGI. The ends lost 8 bases at V and 2 bases at J; junction bases unmatched: 8. CDR3 in amino acids: CASGDIAGTYNEQFF. CDR3 DNA sequence: TGTGCCAGCGGAGATATAGCGGGAACCTACAATGAGCAGTTCTTC.

This clone appeared once. The V and J genes are TRBV18 and TRBJ1-2, with 7 positions matching TRBD1. The length of the CDR3 is 21 residues. Per the germline V gene, CDR1 is KGHSH and CDR2 is LQKENI. The trim removed 5 bases at V and 0 bases at J, leaving 24 bases unmatched. Here the CDR3 reads CASSSLRGQPRRETTNYGYTF. CDR3 DNA: TGTGCCAGCTCATCCCTTAGGGGGCAACCAAGGAGGGAGACTACTAACTATGGCTACACCTTC.

The rearrangement uses TRBV11-2 and TRBJ1-1; 10 bases line up with TRBD1. The CDR3 extends over 14 amino acids. Trimming took 4 bases from V and 8 from J; bases not matched to a gene: 7. Looked up from germline, CDR1 is SGHAT and CDR2 is FQNNGV. As DNA, the CDR3 is TGTGCCAGCAGCTCGGGGACAGGGGATGGGGAAGCTTTCTTT. Translation: CASSSGTGDGEAFF.

This clone was seen only once. The chain joins TRBV5-1 to TRBJ2-5, with 7 bases lining up with TRBD1. The CDR3 consists of 13 residues. CDR1 is SGHRS, CDR2 YFSETQ, per germline. V gave up 4 bases and J gave up 4 bases; unmatched junction bases: 4. CDR3 DNA sequence: TGCGCCAGCAGCCGACAGGGCACAGAGACCCAGTACTTC. Translated, it gives CASSRQGTETQYF.

The chain carries TRBV6-5 and TRBJ2-1; TRBD2 aligns across 9 bases. J gave up 5 bases and V 4 bases, and 6 bases lay outside the gene matches. Per germline, CDR1 MNHEY and CDR2 SVGAGI. This CDR3 contains 15 residues. In DNA form, the CDR3 reads TGTGCCAGCAGTTTGATGTCTAGCGGGAACAATGAGCAGTTCTTC. Translation: CASSLMSSGNNEQFF.

This rearrangement joins TRBV28 to TRBJ2-7, with a tentative D call TRBD1 (6 bases). Trimming pared 5 bases from V and 3 bases from J, leaving 14 bases between. The CDR3 is 14 amino acids. Germline-derived CDR1 and CDR2 are MDHEN and SYDVKM. The CDR3 sequence: CASSPGQLYYEQYF. In DNA, the CDR3 is TGTGCCAGCAGTCCCGGACAGCTTTACTACGAGCAGTACTTC.

V usage is TRBV6-5 and J usage is TRBJ2-7; D is undetermined. The germline V and J ends were trimmed by 7 bases and 4 bases, with 8 bases remaining between them. The CDR3 totals 11 residues. Germline-derived CDR1 and CDR2 are MNHEY and SVGAGI. The CDR3 sequence is CASTLGYEQYF. The CDR3 nucleotides are TGTGCCAGCACCCTAGGTTACGAGCAGTACTTC.

This sequence joins TRBV5-1 and TRBJ2-4; 8 nucleotides line up with TRBD1. Germline lookup yields CDR1 SGHRS and CDR2 YFSETQ. The CDR3 is 15 residues long. Unmatched junction bases numbered 6, after V lost 4 bases and J lost 3 bases. The CDR3 reads CASSPTGVGKNIQYF. Written as DNA, the CDR3 is TGCGCCAGCAGCCCGACAGGGGTGGGCAAAAACATTCAGTACTTC.

This chain uses TRBV25-1 with TRBJ1-3; a possible D gene is TRBD1 (5 bases). There are 15 residues in the CDR3. The germline V and J ends were trimmed by 6 bases and 2 bases, with 14 bases remaining between them. Germline CDR1 is MGHDK and CDR2 is SYGVNS. The CDR3 DNA reads as TGTGCCAGCAGGGGCGCGGGGGGACCTGGAAACACCATATATTTT. Protein: CASRGAGGPGNTIYF.

The chain uses TRBV27 and TRBJ2-1; 9 positions match TRBD2. The length of the CDR3 is 17 residues. Germline CDR1 is MNHEY and CDR2 is SMNVEV (reference sequence). Losses at the gene ends were 4 bases for V and 1 base for J; bases not matched to a gene: 8. In DNA, the CDR3 is TGTGCCAGCAGTTCTCGGACTAGCGCGGAGTCCTACAATGAGCAGTTCTTC. Protein: CASSSRTSAESYNEQFF.